The 12 T cell receptor beta chains below all came from one sample that was sequenced in a study of quantifying T cell responses using KT2 cells. Study at large: cDNA was made from DNase-treated RNA using alpha and beta constant primers.

An oligo carrying a UMI was ligated to the cDNA 3' end. An equimolar mix of RC1.1 and RC1.2 primed the beta chain across TRBC1 and TRBC2. TCRdb passed the UMI-ligation and nested PCR reads through MiXCR, listing each CDR3 protein once. This table has about 41,000 distinct CDR3 sequences, 15% to 20% appearing once. Material: PBMCs spiked with cells of the T cell clone KT2. The receptors shown here come from a human donor.

This clonotype has a handful of counts. J is TRBJ1-2 and V is TRBV12-3 or TRBV12-4; D gene ambiguous. V was pared by 3 bases and J by 1 base, with 6 bases between. CDR3 length equals 13 residues. The CDR3 DNA reads as TGTGCCAGCAGTTTTGAAAATAACTATGGCTACACCTTC. This translates into CASSFENNYGYTF.

In its sample, this clonotype was seen a few times. The chain combines TRBV6-2 or TRBV6-3 with TRBJ2-6; D uncertain. Germline CDR1 MNHEY, CDR2 SVGEGT. Trimming shortened V by 1 base and J by 2 bases, and 9 bases separated the two germline ends. The CDR3 runs to 16 residues. The CDR3 region has the DNA TGTGCCAGCAGTTACTTGGGCAAGGCTGGGGCCAACGTCCTGACTTTC. Protein: CASSYLGKAGANVLTF.

V and J are TRBV12-3 or TRBV12-4 and TRBJ2-7; D may be TRBD1 (5 bases). The CDR3 extends over 14 amino acids. The V end lost 5 bases, the J end lost 6 bases, and 17 bases lay between the germline ends. CDR3 residues: CASSPGRESGEQYF. The CDR3 DNA sequence: TGTGCCAGCAGTCCGGGCAGGGAATCGGGCGAGCAGTACTTC.

The chain combines TRBV30 with TRBJ2-1; the D gene is possibly TRBD1 (5 bases). CDR3 length: 16 amino acids. The V end was cut by 2 bases, the J end by 0 bases, with 14 bases between. Germline CDR1 reads GTSNPN; CDR2 reads SVGIG (reference sequence). CDR3 bases: TGTGCCTGGAGTTGGGTACAGGTTAGCTCCTACAATGAGCAGTTCTTC. Its translation: CAWSWVQVSSYNEQFF.

This clonotype was seen only a few times. The gene calls are TRBV7-6 and TRBJ2-3; no clear D gene. Germline lookup yields CDR1 SGHVS and CDR2 FNYEAQ. Trimming took 3 bases from V and 3 from J, leaving 7 bases between them. The CDR3 runs to 13 residues. CDR3 DNA: TGTGCCAGCAGCTTCGGTTGGACAGATACGCAGTATTTT. Protein sequence: CASSFGWTDTQYF.

The chain employs TRBV6-5 and TRBJ2-1; D remains unclear. V was shortened by 7 bases and J by 0 bases, with 13 bases between the two germline ends. The CDR3 is 15 amino acids. CDR1 MNHEY and CDR2 SVGAGI come from the germline V gene. The CDR3 DNA sequence: TGTGCCAGCACCAAAGCGACTGGCTCCTACAATGAGCAGTTCTTC. It yields the protein CASTKATGSYNEQFF.

This clonotype was counted between two and nine times. The gene calls are TRBV5-1 and TRBJ2-1; perhaps TRBD1 as D (5 bases). The CDR3 contains 15 residues. From germline, CDR1 is SGHRS and CDR2 YFSETQ. The ends were cut back, 1 base at V and 0 bases at J, with 8 bases in the middle. The CDR3 coding sequence is TGCGCCAGCAGCTTGCGACAGAACTCCTACAATGAGCAGTTCTTC. As protein: CASSLRQNSYNEQFF.

This chain connects TRBV5-4 to TRBJ2-3; TRBD1 matches at 9 bases. The CDR3 spans 14 residues. CDR1 and CDR2 (germline): SGHNT, YYREEE (reference sequence). J gave up 4 bases and V 3 bases, and 3 bases lay outside the gene matches. CDR3 amino acids: CASSSGQGPDTQYF. The CDR3 DNA follows: TGTGCCAGCAGCTCCGGACAGGGGCCAGATACGCAGTATTTT. The entire variable domain, with the rest obtained from reference TRBV5-4 and TRBJ2-3, is as follows: ETGVTQSPTHLIKTRGQQVTLRCSSQSGHNTVSWYQQALGQGPQFIFQYYREEENGRGNFPPRFSGLQFPNYSSELNVNALELDDSALYLCASSSGQGPDTQYFGPGTRLTVL.

The chain joins TRBV4-2 to TRBJ2-7; TRBD2 matches 12 bases. V trimming: 0 bases; J trimming: 5 bases; junction bases outside the gene matches: 5. CDR1 LGHNA and CDR2 YNFKEQ come from the germline V gene. The CDR3 runs to 16 residues. In DNA form, the CDR3 reads TGTGCCAGCAGCCAAGATGTGACTAGCGGGAGTAACGAGCAGTACTTC. Encoded protein: CASSQDVTSGSNEQYF.

This clonotype was detected ten times or more. This rearrangement joins TRBV2 to TRBJ2-3, with D perhaps being TRBD1 or TRBD2 (5 bases each). V gave up 2 bases and J gave up 0 bases, with 12 bases separating them. The CDR3 extends over 16 amino acids. Germline-derived CDR1 and CDR2 are SNHLY and FYNNEI. The CDR3 DNA sequence: TGTGCCAGCAGTGAAATTCGGGGACCTAGCACAGATACGCAGTATTTT. Protein sequence: CASSEIRGPSTDTQYF. Full variable domain (remainder filled in from reference TRBV2 and TRBJ2-3): EPEVTQTPSHQVTQMGQEVILRCVPISNHLYFYWYRQILGQKVEFLVSFYNNEISEKSEIFDDQFSVERPDGSNFTLKIRSTKLEDSAMYFCASSEIRGPSTDTQYFGPGTRLTVL.

This clonotype was seen more than once but under ten times. The chain joins TRBV14 to TRBJ1-3, with no clear D. V lost 0 bases and J lost 3, with 18 bases in between. Germline lookup yields CDR1 SGHDN and CDR2 FVKESK. The CDR3 contains 18 residues. Here the CDR3 reads CASSQDQPRRVFGNTIYF. CDR3 sequence (DNA): TGTGCCAGCAGCCAAGATCAACCGCGGAGGGTTTTTGGAAACACCATATATTTT.

The chain joins TRBV20-1 to TRBJ2-1, with TRBD2 identical over 14 bases. From germline, CDR1 is DFQATT and CDR2 SNEGSKA (reference sequence). V was clipped by 3 bases and J by 0 bases; unmatched bases: 4. This CDR3 contains 17 residues. The CDR3 loop is CSARTSGRVLSYNEQFF. DNA of the CDR3: TGCAGTGCTAGGACTAGCGGGAGGGTCCTCTCCTACAATGAGCAGTTCTTC.